The rows below give T cell receptor beta chains drawn from one sample of a study of T-cell memory formation after mild COVID-19. From the 5' RACE reads, TCRdb called clonotypes with MiXCR, one entry per CDR3 protein. This sample has roughly 250,000 distinct CDR3 sequences; about 17% occur once, and the top ten carry about 3.5%. Sample: PBMCs or a T cell subset sorted from them (not recorded which). Receptors were obtained from a man younger than 35 who had mild COVID-19 (a few samples of this study predate the infection). Cell type and time point are not known. The CDR3 runs from the conserved cysteine through the conserved F or W. A D gene is named only where the DNA matches it firmly. Expanded clones are given a class, and other clones once, few, many or no size at all.

V gene	clone size	J gene	D gene	CDR3 DNA	CDR3 protein
TRBV5-4	few	TRBJ2-3	TRBD2	TGTGCCAGCAGCATAGCGGGGGGGCGTGCAGATACGCAGTATTTT	CASSIAGGRADTQYF
TRBV4-1	few	TRBJ2-1	TRBD1	TGCGCCAGCAGCCAGAAACCCCCCCCGACAGGGTTGAGCTCCTACAATGAGCAGTTCTTC	CASSQKPPPTGLSSYNEQFF
TRBV4-3	.	TRBJ2-2	.	TGCGCCAGCAGCCAAGATCCCGCAGGGGCGATCACCGGGGAGCTGTTTTTT	CASSQDPAGAITGELFF
TRBV7-2	few	TRBJ1-2	.	TGTGCCAGCAGCTTCCGACAGGAGGATGGCTACACCTTC	CASSFRQEDGYTF
TRBV29-1	few	TRBJ2-2	.	TGCAGCGTTGGGGCTACGGACGGGGAGCTGTTTTTT	CSVGATDGELFF
TRBV13	few	TRBJ1-2	TRBD1	TGTGCCAGCAGCGGGCAGGGGGCACGGGGCTACACCTTC	CASSGQGARGYTF
TRBV2	.	TRBJ1-2	.	TGTGCCAGCGGGGCACGTAGCTATGGCTACACCTTC	CASGARSYGYTF
TRBV5-1	few	TRBJ2-3	TRBD2	TGCGCCAGCAGCTTGGAAGCGGGGCGCACAGATACGCAGTATTTT	CASSLEAGRTDTQYF
TRBV28	.	TRBJ2-5	.	TGTGCCAGCACCACCCTGGGAGAGACCCAGTACTTC	CASTTLGETQYF
TRBV7-9	.	TRBJ2-2	.	TGTGCCAGCGAAAGGGCCGGGGAGCTGTTTTTT	CASERAGELFF
TRBV9	.	TRBJ2-3	TRBD2	TGTGCCAGCAGCTCAGCCCCTAGCGGGGTCACAGATACGCAGTATTTT	CASSSAPSGVTDTQYF
TRBV20-1	many	TRBJ2-5	TRBD2	TGCAGTGCTAGCCCCGAGTACCTGCGGGGGGGGCAGGAGACCCAGTACTTC	CSASPEYLRGGQETQYF
TRBV7-2	few	TRBJ1-4	.	TGTGCCAGCAGCGTAAACGGGGATGAAAAACTGTTTTTT	CASSVNGDEKLFF
TRBV29-1	few	TRBJ1-1	.	TGCAGCGTGGTACAAACCTTGAACACTGAAGCTTTCTTT	CSVVQTLNTEAFF
TRBV7-2	.	TRBJ1-1	.	TGTGCCAGCAGCTTAGTCAAGAACACTGAAGCTTTCTTT	CASSLVKNTEAFF
TRBV7-3	few	TRBJ1-1	.	TGTGCCAGCAGCTTCGGGGGACATAGGCGCACTGAAGCTTTCTTT	CASSFGGHRRTEAFF
TRBV4-3	.	TRBJ1-2	.	TGCGCCAGCAGCCAAGTCATGGGACGAGGGGGTGATGGCTACACCTTC	CASSQVMGRGGDGYTF
TRBV20-1	.	TRBJ1-4	.	TGCAGTGCTAGTTGGGGGGATAATGAAAAACTGTTTTTT	CSASWGDNEKLFF
TRBV4-3	.	TRBJ2-2	.	TGCGCCAGCAGCCAAGATCCGGCGGGTATAGAGACCGGGGAGCTGTTTTTT	CASSQDPAGIETGELFF
TRBV7-2	.	TRBJ1-1	.	TGTGCCAGCAGCTTAGCCGGTAGCAGGGGAGTCACTGAAGCTTTCTTT	CASSLAGSRGVTEAFF
TRBV5-1	few	TRBJ2-5	TRBD2	TGCGCCAGCAGCACCGAACGTCTTAGCGGGGGAGGGGAGACCCAGTACTTC	CASSTERLSGGGETQYF
TRBV6-2/TRBV6-3	few	TRBJ1-5	.	TGTGCCAGCGGTTCTCGCGATAGCAATCAGCCCCAGCATTTT	CASGSRDSNQPQHF
TRBV20-1	.	TRBJ2-3	.	TGCAGTGCTAGAGATGCCACAGATACGCAGTATTTT	CSARDATDTQYF
TRBV5-1	.	TRBJ1-5	.	TGCGCCAGCAGCGCAGGGACCGACAATCAGCCCCAGCATTTT	CASSAGTDNQPQHF
TRBV5-1	few	TRBJ1-1	.	TGCGCCAGCAGCTTGGGGAGGGGCGGGTTCGTGAACACTGAAGCTTTCTTT	CASSLGRGGFVNTEAFF
TRBV10-2	few	TRBJ1-5	.	TGCGCCAGCAGTGAAGTAGGGAAGGGTCAGCCCCAGCATTTT	CASSEVGKGQPQHF
TRBV6-5	few	TRBJ2-3	.	TGTGCCAGCAGCTTCAGGTATCCAGGCACAGATACGCAGTATTTT	CASSFRYPGTDTQYF
TRBV6-6	.	TRBJ1-1	.	TGTGCCAGCAGTTACTGGGACAAGAACACTGAAGCTTTCTTT	CASSYWDKNTEAFF
TRBV7-3	few	TRBJ2-1	.	TGTGCCAGCAGCAAACCTAGTGATGAGCAGTTCTTC	CASSKPSDEQFF
TRBV6-5	.	TRBJ1-6	.	TGTGCCAGCAGTTACTCGACTGGGCCTAATTCACCCCTCCACTTT	CASSYSTGPNSPLHF
TRBV20-1	few	TRBJ2-5	.	TGCAGTGCTAGAGTTGTTGGGGGAGAGACCCAGTACTTC	CSARVVGGETQYF
TRBV20-1	few	TRBJ1-2	TRBD1	TGCAGTGCTAGAGGGTATGGACAGGGCTCTAACTATGGCTACACCTTC	CSARGYGQGSNYGYTF
TRBV5-1	.	TRBJ1-1	.	TGCGCCAGCAGCTTGACCGGCCAGGGTAACACTGAAGCTTTCTTT	CASSLTGQGNTEAFF
TRBV10-3	.	TRBJ2-2	TRBD1	TGTGCCATCAGGGGCAGGGGGCTCACCGGGGAGCTGTTTTTT	CAIRGRGLTGELFF